This entry lists 14 T cell receptor beta chains sequenced from one sample in a study of human T cells and chemical hapten exposure. Total RNA extraction was carried out from unfractionated whole blood. The study used a library that attached unique molecular identifiers to individual cDNA molecules. TCRdb reprocessed the reads with MiXCR, giving one entry per CDR3 protein. This table has more than 100,000 distinct CDR3 sequences, more than 8.5% appearing once. The specimen was whole blood. The source is a human donor in good health. Some clones in this sample may be carry-over from other donors' samples.

Many counts were recorded for this clonotype. This sequence joins TRBV7-9 and TRBJ1-2, with 9 bases identical to TRBD1. Germline CDR1 and CDR2: SEHNR and FQNEAQ (reference sequence). After removal of 6 bases from V and 5 bases from J, the junction contained 13 bases not matched to a gene. The CDR3 consists of 16 residues. Here the CDR3 DNA reads TGTGCCAGCAGTCCACACCGGGACAGGGCCGGGTATGGCTACACCTTC. Translation gives CASSPHRDRAGYGYTF. The variable domain in full, with the rest retrieved from reference TRBV7-9 and TRBJ1-2, is DTGVSQNPRHKITKRGQNVTFRCDPISEHNRLYWYRQTLGQGPEFLTYFQNEAQLEKSRLLSDRFSAERPKGSFSTLEIQRTEQGDSAMYLCASSPHRDRAGYGYTFGSGTRLTVV.

This clonotype was seen at least ten times. This chain joins TRBV12-3 or TRBV12-4 and TRBJ2-2, with TRBD2 matching over 13 bases. The CDR3 totals 17 residues. V trimming: 4 bases; J trimming: 5 bases; junction bases outside the gene matches: 7. CDR3 nucleotides: TGTGCCAGCAGTTCCCGGACTAGCGGGAGAAGGACCGGGGAGCTGTTTTTT. Protein product: CASSSRTSGRRTGELFF.

The V call is TRBV6-2 or TRBV6-3, the J call TRBJ1-6; 10 positions match TRBD1. The V and J ends lost 2 bases and 13 bases, in that order; junction bases with no gene match: 8. In germline, CDR1 is MNHEY, CDR2 SVGEGT. The CDR3 runs to 15 residues. This CDR3 is CASSYATGGRLPLHF. In DNA form, the CDR3 reads TGTGCCAGCAGTTACGCGACAGGGGGCAGATTGCCCCTCCACTTT.

This clonotype has a count of ten or more. This chain links TRBV5-1 with TRBJ2-4; TRBD2 aligns across 13 bases. Trimming cost V 7 bases and J 14 bases; bases outside gene matches: 12. Looked up from germline, CDR1 is SGHRS and CDR2 is YFSETQ. This CDR3 is 14 amino acids long. CDR3: CASRSGTSGKDEYF. In DNA, the CDR3 is TGCGCCAGCCGCTCCGGGACTAGCGGGAAAGATGAGTACTTC.

There are many counts of this clonotype. The chain carries TRBV6-1 and TRBJ1-6, with D uncertain. The CDR3 contains 13 residues. Looked up from germline, CDR1 is MNHNS and CDR2 is SASEGT. The V end lost 3 bases, the J end lost 9 bases, and 9 bases lay between the germline ends. Here the CDR3 reads CASSDIGGSPLHF. The CDR3 region has the DNA TGTGCCAGCAGTGACATTGGTGGTTCACCCCTCCACTTT.

The chain has TRBV12-3 or TRBV12-4 and TRBJ2-5, with TRBD2 matching over 7 bases. This CDR3 comprises 17 residues. Germline trimming cut 5 bases from V and 5 bases from J; bases unmatched to any gene: 17. The CDR3 reads CASSAARGGGTSETQYF. The DNA of the CDR3 is TGTGCCAGCAGTGCCGCCCGTGGCGGGGGTACCTCGGAGACCCAGTACTTC.

There are many counts of this clonotype. V usage is TRBV12-3 or TRBV12-4 and J usage is TRBJ1-2, with 9 positions matching TRBD1. This CDR3 region has 15 residues. Trimming removed 5 bases from V and 7 bases from J; junction bases left unmatched: 11. The CDR3 bases are TGTGCCAGCAGTCCCCGGGACAGGGTAAGGTGTGGCTACACCTTC. It codes for CASSPRDRVRCGYTF.

This clonotype has more than one count but fewer than ten. The chain is built from TRBV18 and TRBJ2-2, with a weak D call TRBD2 (5 bases). V was shortened by 2 bases and J by 4 bases, with 11 bases between the two germline ends. Germline V gene lookup returns CDR1 KGHSH and CDR2 LQKENI. The CDR3 has 15 residues. The CDR3 nucleotides read TGTGCCAGCTCACCAGAGGGCTCCCGCACCGGGGAGCTGTTTTTT. Its protein product is CASSPEGSRTGELFF.

This clonotype was detected many times. The chain has TRBV20-1 and TRBJ1-2; 10 nucleotides line up with TRBD1. There are 12 residues in the CDR3. Germline lookup yields CDR1 DFQATT and CDR2 SNEGSKA (reference sequence). J was trimmed by 6 bases and V by 4 bases; bases with no gene match: 2. CDR3 amino acids: CSATTGGDGYTF. CDR3 bases: TGCAGTGCTACGACAGGGGGCGATGGCTACACCTTC.

As concerns this clonotype: A single base separates this from a much larger clone, so it may be a read error. This chain joins TRBV7-8 and TRBJ2-1; D perhaps matches TRBD2 (6 bases). The length of the CDR3 is 18 residues. In germline, CDR1 is SGHVS, CDR2 FQNEAQ. Between the trimmed V and J ends, which lost 1 base and 2 bases, there was a span of 18 bases. Here the CDR3 DNA reads TGTGCCAGCAGCTTAGATGGATATGTGGGAGGCCCCTACAATGAGCAGTTCTTC. Its protein is CASSLDGYVGGPYNEQFF.

The table lists this clonotype with a few counts. The chain links TRBV12-3 or TRBV12-4 to TRBJ2-5; 12 nucleotides line up with TRBD2. This CDR3 comprises 15 residues. The V and J ends lost 5 bases and 4 bases, in that order; junction bases with no gene match: 5. CDR3 loop: CASSPQGLAGETQYF. CDR3 coding DNA: TGTGCCAGCAGTCCTCAGGGACTAGCGGGAGAGACCCAGTACTTC.

This rearrangement joins TRBV5-4 to TRBJ2-7; 8 bases line up with TRBD2. The CDR3 loop spans 13 amino acids. CDR1 and CDR2 (germline): SGHNT, YYREEE (reference sequence). The junction had 8 bases not matched to a gene; V was cut back by 7 bases and J by 5 bases. In DNA, the CDR3 is TGTGCCAGCCGGAGGACTAGCTCGAACGAGCAGTACTTC. Translation: CASRRTSSNEQYF.

This chain connects TRBV7-2 to TRBJ2-7; 8 bases align to TRBD2. The trim removed 4 bases at V and 6 bases at J, leaving 14 bases unmatched. The CDR3 consists of 16 residues. CDR1 is SGHTA and CDR2 is FQGNSA in the germline V gene. CDR3 region: CASSSQRIAGWGEQYF. The CDR3 DNA is TGTGCCAGCAGCTCCCAGAGAATAGCGGGATGGGGCGAGCAGTACTTC.

V gene TRBV30 combines with J gene TRBJ2-5, with TRBD2 identical over 9 bases. Unmatched junction bases numbered 5, after V lost 0 bases and J lost 3 bases. Germline V lookup: CDR1 GTSNPN, CDR2 SVGIG (reference sequence). This CDR3 is built from 15 residues. Here the CDR3 reads CAWSVPSGKKETQYF. CDR3 DNA: TGTGCCTGGAGTGTACCTAGCGGGAAAAAAGAGACCCAGTACTTC.